The 27 T cell receptor beta chains below come from one sample, sequenced in a study of blood T cell repertoires in COVID-19. Using immunoSEQ multiplex PCR, the repertoire was profiled, and TCRdb retains in-frame clones only, with some absent. Of around 240,000 clones listed, about 80% were seen once; the top ten hold around 7.2%. Sequencing was performed on peripheral blood. The receptors come from a woman aged 45-59 years with acute or convalescent COVID-19.

The chain is built from TRBV6-5 and TRBJ2-5; D might be TRBD2 (6 bases). V lost 0 bases to trimming and J lost 2 bases, with 10 bases between them. Germline V CDR1 and CDR2: MNHEY, SVGAGI. The CDR3 totals 15 residues. CDR3 amino acids: CASSYSGGRQETQYF. The CDR3 DNA reads as TGTGCCAGCAGTTACTCCGGGGGTCGGCAAGAGACCCAGTACTTC.

This clone appeared a single time. This chain joins TRBV12-3 or TRBV12-4 and TRBJ1-5; D is unclear. The CDR3 covers 13 residues. V lost 3 bases and J lost 5, with 8 bases in between. CDR3 loop: CASSFTAYQPQHF. The DNA of the CDR3 is TGTGCCAGCAGTTTTACAGCATATCAGCCCCAGCATTTT.

The chain employs TRBV19 and TRBJ2-3; 7 nucleotides match TRBD2. The CDR3 totals 15 residues. CDR1 and CDR2 (germline): LNHDA, SQIVND (reference sequence). The trim removed 4 bases at V and 1 base at J, leaving 5 bases unmatched. The CDR3 region has the DNA TGTGCCAGTAGTACCGGGACTACCCGCACAGATACGCAGTATTTT. Protein sequence: CASSTGTTRTDTQYF.

The rearrangement links TRBV11-2 to TRBJ2-7; 10 bases match TRBD2. Germline V gene sequence: CDR1 SGHAT, CDR2 FQNNGV. The CDR3 has 15 residues. V lost 3 bases, J lost 3 bases, and 5 bases stayed unmatched. CDR3 residues: CASSFGLAGGYEQYF. DNA of the CDR3: TGTGCCAGCAGCTTTGGGTTAGCGGGAGGCTACGAGCAGTACTTC.

The table lists this clone with a count of one. The rearrangement links TRBV7-3 to TRBJ2-1; 7 bases agree with TRBD1. V lost 5 bases and J lost 2; bases outside the gene matches: 6. Germline V gene lookup returns CDR1 SGHTA and CDR2 FQGTGA. The CDR3 spans 15 residues. CDR3 sequence (DNA): TGTGCCAGCAGCCCCGGACAGGTAGCCTACAATGAGCAGTTCTTC. Its translation: CASSPGQVAYNEQFF.

V and J are TRBV5-1 and TRBJ2-1, with D tentatively TRBD2 (6 bases). This CDR3 is built from 14 residues. The V gene lost 0 bases and the J gene lost 8 bases, with 12 bases spanning the gap. From germline, CDR1 is SGHRS and CDR2 YFSETQ. The CDR3 nucleotides are TGCGCCAGCAGCTTGGGGGGACTCTGGGATGAGCAGTTCTTC. Amino acids: CASSLGGLWDEQFF.

This clone has a single count. This chain's CDR3 is CAISSGRAPGELFF. CDR3 sequence (DNA): TGTGCCATCAGTAGCGGGAGGGCCCCCGGGGAGCTGTTTTTT. The V and J genes are TRBV10-3 and TRBJ2-2, with TRBD2 matching over 10 bases. V lost 5 bases to trimming and J lost 6 bases; unmatched junction nucleotides: 3. From germline, CDR1 is ENHRY and CDR2 SYGVKD. The CDR3 is made up of 14 amino acids.

The chain joins TRBV28 to TRBJ2-7; 7 bases align to TRBD1. Germline V gives CDR1 MDHEN, CDR2 SYDVKM. J gave up 0 bases and V 4 bases, and 6 bases lay outside the gene matches. CDR3 size: 15 residues. CDR3 sequence (DNA): TGTGCCAGCAGTTCCCCACAGGGGACCTCCTACGAGCAGTACTTC. Its protein product is CASSSPQGTSYEQYF.

J is TRBJ1-1 and V is TRBV29-1; D is ambiguous. Deletions cut 7 bases from V and 11 bases from J, with 17 bases between. Germline V CDR1 and CDR2: SQVTM, ANQGSEA. The CDR3 spans 11 residues. The CDR3 spells CSGGERFEAFF. The CDR3 DNA reads as TGCAGCGGGGGTGAGCGGTTCGAGGCTTTCTTT.

The chain is built from TRBV28 and TRBJ2-3; 9 bases are a match to TRBD2. V was pared by 4 bases and J by 5 bases, with 7 bases of the junction left unmatched. Germline values: CDR1 MDHEN, CDR2 SYDVKM. This CDR3 region has 15 residues. This CDR3 reads CASSSAGGRRDTQYF. For the CDR3, the DNA is TGTGCCAGCAGTTCTGCGGGGGGGCGGAGAGATACGCAGTATTTT.

This clone appeared many times. The V and J genes are TRBV5-5 and TRBJ2-5; TRBD1 is a possible D gene (6 bases). Trimming shortened V by 4 bases and J by 2 bases, and 15 bases separated the two germline ends. The length of the CDR3 is 15 residues. Germline-derived CDR1 and CDR2 are SGHKS and YYEKEE (reference sequence). CDR3 in amino acids: CASSSGQRGQETQYF. The CDR3 nucleotides read TGTGCCAGCAGCAGCGGACAGAGGGGACAAGAGACCCAGTACTTC.

The chain has TRBV9 and TRBJ2-3, with D hard to call. Per the germline V gene, CDR1 is SGDLS and CDR2 is YYNGEE. V was cut by 3 bases and J by 5 bases, with 4 bases left in between. This CDR3 comprises 11 residues. DNA for the CDR3: TGTGCCAGCAGCGCCTTAGATACGCAGTATTTT. It codes for CASSALDTQYF.

The sample holds a few counts of this clone. This rearrangement joins TRBV7-2 to TRBJ2-1, with 8 nucleotides matching TRBD1. V shed 3 bases and J 4 bases; nucleotides not matched to a gene: 8. The CDR3 is 16 amino acids. Germline V gene data show CDR1 as SGHTA and CDR2 as FQGNSA. The CDR3, as DNA: TGTGCCAGCAGCTTCGAAGGGACAGGAGCGTACAATGAGCAGTTCTTC. Translation: CASSFEGTGAYNEQFF.

This clone was seen once. The chain employs TRBV9 and TRBJ2-5, with D possibly matching TRBD1 (6 bases). Germline V gene sequence: CDR1 SGDLS, CDR2 YYNGEE. CDR3 length: 15 amino acids. V lost 0 bases, J lost 7 bases, and 16 bases lay in between. The CDR3 protein is CASSVGQGHSGTQYF. The CDR3 region has the DNA TGTGCCAGCAGCGTAGGCCAGGGACACTCAGGGACCCAGTACTTC.

The V gene is TRBV6-1, the J gene TRBJ1-2, with 7 bases lining up with TRBD1. The CDR3 has 13 amino acids. Trimming cost V 5 bases and J 3 bases; bases outside gene matches: 3. Germline V CDR1 and CDR2: MNHNS, SASEGT. The CDR3 DNA reads TGTGCCAGCAGTTTCGGACAGGACTATGGCTACACCTTC. Encoded protein: CASSFGQDYGYTF.

The J gene is TRBJ2-1, the V gene TRBV10-3; a possible D gene is TRBD1 (6 bases). This CDR3 is 13 amino acids long. Trimming shortened V by 5 bases and J by 5 bases, and 10 bases separated the two germline ends. The germline V gene encodes CDR1 ENHRY and CDR2 SYGVKD. The CDR3 here is CAISRTENNEQFF. DNA of the CDR3: TGTGCCATCAGTAGGACAGAGAACAATGAGCAGTTCTTC.

This clone was seen once. The chain carries TRBV27 and TRBJ2-7, with a weak D call TRBD1 (6 bases). V shed 6 bases and J shed 0 bases, with 12 bases lying between them. Germline values: CDR1 MNHEY, CDR2 SMNVEV (reference sequence). The CDR3 has 14 residues. In nucleotides, the CDR3 is TGTGCCAGCAGCCGACGACAGGACTCCTACGAGCAGTACTTC. This codes for CASSRRQDSYEQYF.

The chain uses TRBV28 and TRBJ1-4, with D possibly matching TRBD1 (5 bases). The CDR3 sequence is 15 residues long. Germline CDR1 is MDHEN and CDR2 is SYDVKM. V was clipped by 8 bases and J by 0 bases, with 13 bases between them. The CDR3 coding sequence is TGTGCCAGCGGCGGGACGGTTGCAACTAATGAAAAACTGTTTTTT. It codes for CASGGTVATNEKLFF.

The V and J genes are TRBV25-1 and TRBJ1-1; D ambiguous. The CDR3 sequence is 14 residues long. The germline gives CDR1 MGHDK, CDR2 SYGVNS. Trimming removed 6 bases at V and 4 bases at J, with 15 bases between. For the CDR3, the DNA is TGTGCCAGCAGCCCCTTTATGGAGGGCACTGAAGCTTTCTTT. This codes for CASSPFMEGTEAFF.

The V and J genes are TRBV3-1 (or the pseudogene TRBV3-2) and TRBJ1-2, with 12 nucleotides matching TRBD1. V lost 4 bases to trimming and J lost 8 bases; unmatched junction nucleotides: 8. The germline gives CDR1 LGHDT, CDR2 YNNKEL (reference sequence). The CDR3 runs 15 residues. The chain's CDR3 is CASSPAGTGGRGYTF. The CDR3 coding sequence is TGTGCCAGCAGCCCGGCCGGGACAGGGGGCAGGGGCTACACCTTC.

To note about this clone: One end of the junction fails to match germline, which may point to a read error. The chain employs TRBV29-1 and TRBJ1-2; 8 nucleotides match TRBD1. This CDR3 has 14 residues. Germline CDR1 and CDR2: SQVTM and ANQGSEA. The CDR3 reads CSVALRTGNYGHTF. The DNA for the CDR3 is TGCAGCGTTGCCCTTCGGACAGGGAACTATGGCCACACCTTC. The complete variable domain, with remaining parts taken from reference TRBV29-1 and TRBJ1-2, reads SAVISQKPSRDICQRGTSLTIQCQVDSQVTMMFWYRQQPGQSLTLIATANQGSEATYESGFVIDKFPISRPNLTFSTLTVSNMSPEDSSIYLCSVALRTGNYGHTFGSGTRLTVV.

The chain recombines TRBV4-2 with TRBJ2-7; 7 bases agree with TRBD2. The CDR3 covers 19 residues. Trimming cost V 2 bases and J 1 base; bases outside gene matches: 17. Germline CDR1 reads LGHNA; CDR2 reads YNFKEQ. Here the CDR3 DNA reads TGTGCCAGCAGCCAAAGACAAATTAAAAGAACGGGAGGATCCTACGAGCAGTACTTC. Protein product: CASSQRQIKRTGGSYEQYF.

This sequence joins TRBV3-1 (or the pseudogene TRBV3-2) and TRBJ1-3; D is possibly TRBD1 (5 bases). Trimming cost V 4 bases and J 2 bases, with 12 bases left between them. The CDR3 is made up of 15 amino acids. The germline CDR1 and CDR2 sequences are LGHDT and YNNKEL (reference sequence). In nucleotides, the CDR3 is TGTGCCAGCAGCCCGTTGGGGGGTGCTGGAAACACCATATATTTT. Translating gives CASSPLGGAGNTIYF.

This sequence joins TRBV7-2 and TRBJ2-3; D perhaps matches TRBD1 (7 bases). The germline CDR1 and CDR2 sequences are SGHTA and FQGNSA. The CDR3 loop spans 12 amino acids. The V and J ends lost 6 bases and 6 bases respectively, with 10 bases between them. CDR3 coding DNA: TGTGCCAGCAGGCAGGGGGGCGATACGCAGTATTTT. It codes for CASRQGGDTQYF.

J is TRBJ1-1 and V is TRBV5-6; maybe TRBD1 (5 bases). The CDR3 extends over 18 amino acids. V was clipped by 1 base and J by 1 base, with 20 bases between them. Germline CDR1 and CDR2: SGHDT and YYEEEE. The CDR3 DNA sequence: TGTGCCAGCAGCTTGAAGGGGCAGACAACTTACAAGAACACTGAAGCTTTCTTT. It translates to CASSLKGQTTYKNTEAFF.

A single count supports this clone. Other DNA sequences from this sample encode an identical CDR3 as well. The CDR3 is CASSYGRGYGYTF. CDR3 coding DNA: TGTGCCAGCAGTTACGGAAGGGGGTATGGCTACACCTTC. This rearrangement joins TRBV6-2 or TRBV6-3 to TRBJ1-2, with D perhaps matching TRBD1 (6 bases). Germline values: CDR1 MNHEY, CDR2 SVGEGT. The germline V and J ends were trimmed by 2 bases and 5 bases, with 9 bases remaining between them. The CDR3 totals 13 residues.

The chain links TRBV23-1 to TRBJ1-2; unclear D gene. TRBV23-1 is annotated as an ORF whose role is uncertain. Trimming took off 8 bases at V and 4 bases at J, with 17 bases between the two ends. The CDR3 sequence is 14 residues long. CDR3 region: CASPRRSERYGYTF. The CDR3 DNA reads as TGCGCCAGCCCCCGACGTTCGGAGCGCTATGGCTACACCTTC.